The 8 T cell receptor beta chains listed next were all sequenced from one sample in a study of CD8+ T cells in alopecia areata. Treatment specified: oral pan-JAK inhibitor, 5-10 mg twice daily. RNA was isolated and reverse transcribed to cDNA, the sequencing template. Clones were read by immunoSEQ multiplex PCR, and TCRdb kept only the in-frame ones, dropping some. The table has 150,000 to 200,000 clones, under 80% seen once; the top ten hold 1.3%. Here the sequenced sample was CD4+ T cells sorted from blood, taken at roughly week 49, from a patient treated with tofacitinib. All receptors come from a human donor with alopecia areata.

The chain is built from TRBV2 and TRBJ1-6; D perhaps matches TRBD1 (5 bases). V lost 1 base and J 0 bases, leaving 10 bases between the germline ends. This CDR3 has 17 residues. CDR1 is SNHLY and CDR2 is FYNNEI in the germline V gene. CDR3 DNA sequence: TGTGCCAGCAGTGAAGTGCAGGGACGCTCCTATAATTCACCCCTCCACTTT. Translation: CASSEVQGRSYNSPLHF.

The chain uses TRBV9 and TRBJ2-5, with a weak D call TRBD1 (6 bases). Trimming took 4 bases from V and 2 from J, leaving 12 bases between them. CDR3 length: 14 amino acids. Germline V gene data show CDR1 as SGDLS and CDR2 as YYNGEE. This chain's CDR3 is CASSSRQGQETQYF. CDR3 coding DNA: TGTGCCAGCAGCTCCCGGCAGGGGCAAGAGACCCAGTACTTC.

The V call is TRBV5-1, the J call TRBJ2-6; TRBD1 might be the D (5 bases). This CDR3 region has 17 residues. Trimming stripped 4 bases from V and 0 bases from J, with 14 bases between. Looked up from germline, CDR1 is SGHRS and CDR2 is YFSETQ. CDR3 amino acids: CASSPDSRSSGANVLTF. The DNA of the CDR3 is TGCGCCAGCAGCCCTGACAGTAGGAGCTCTGGGGCCAACGTCCTGACTTTC.

The genes are TRBV4-3 and TRBJ1-2; 7 bases align to TRBD1. Trimming at V came to 1 base and at J to 4 bases, leaving 3 bases not matched to a gene. The germline CDR1 and CDR2 sequences are LGHNA and YSLEER. There are 14 residues in the CDR3. The CDR3 reads CASSQVSGGYGYTF. CDR3 DNA sequence: TGCGCCAGCAGCCAAGTTTCAGGGGGCTATGGCTACACCTTC.

The chain uses TRBV5-1 and TRBJ2-7, with D tentatively TRBD1 (5 bases). Trimming stripped 3 bases from V and 6 bases from J, with 13 bases between. CDR3 length: 13 residues. Germline V CDR1 and CDR2: SGHRS, YFSETQ. The CDR3: CASSSQGFGEQYF. As DNA, the CDR3 is TGCGCCAGCAGCTCCCAGGGCTTCGGCGAGCAGTACTTC.

This clone has just a few counts. The J gene is TRBJ2-2, the V gene TRBV11-2; D not certain. With 3 bases removed from V and 0 bases from J, the gap between germline ends came to 14 bases. The V gene's germline CDR1 is SGHAT and CDR2 FQNNGV. This CDR3 is 17 amino acids long. The CDR3 region has the DNA TGTGCCAGCAGCTTCGGTGTAATGGGGTCGAACACCGGGGAGCTGTTTTTT. It codes for CASSFGVMGSNTGELFF.

This clone occurred once. The chain combines TRBV30 with TRBJ1-1, with 7 bases that match TRBD1. With 7 bases clipped from V and 1 base from J, the junction kept 6 bases outside the gene matches. Per the germline V gene, CDR1 is GTSNPN and CDR2 is SVGIG (reference sequence). The CDR3 contains 13 residues. The CDR3 sequence: CASTRTGNTEAFF. For the CDR3, the DNA is TGTGCCTCTACGCGGACAGGGAACACTGAAGCTTTCTTT.

The V and J genes are TRBV30 and TRBJ1-1; the D gene is possibly TRBD1 (5 bases). The CDR3 extends over 14 amino acids. Trimming pared 0 bases from V and 5 bases from J, leaving 13 bases between. Germline V gene lookup returns CDR1 GTSNPN and CDR2 SVGIG (reference sequence). Here the CDR3 reads CAWSVLQGLTEAFF. The CDR3 region has the DNA TGTGCCTGGAGTGTACTTCAGGGTTTGACTGAAGCTTTCTTT.